Sequencing of this T cell receptor (beta chain) was carried out in a study of persistence of HIV-infected CD4 T cells (dated by TCRdb to 2018 to 2021). In the study overall: CMV- and HIV-1 Gag-responding CD4+ T cells were isolated from ART-treated individuals so that antigen-driven clonal expansion of HIV-1-infected cells could be examined. Peripheral blood samples of up to about 180 mL were collected at multiple time points, except for a couple of participants, who underwent leukapheresis at a single time point. Proviral sequencing was used to assess clonality among infected cells, whereas TCRbeta sequencing gauged the clonality of all cells within each sorted population. Participants had been on suppressive ART for a median of 8 years. The TCR cluster analysis across participants included roughly 8 participants for CMV and over 5 participants for Gag. Broader findings and caveats from the paper: Within the same sorted populations, TCR oligoclonality correlated with proviral oligoclonality. Restriction of bulk TCR analyses to the rare CMV-responding cells that actually carried HIV-1 proviruses was not possible. Antigen-responding cells were enriched for degenerate expanded CDR3beta sequences, which suggests convergent selection of CD4+ responses to CMV and Gag. TCRbeta richness in CMV- and Gag-responding cells was significantly lower than in anti-CD3/anti-CD28-responding cells; CMV-responding cells had higher oligoclonality than CD3/CD28-stimulated and Gag-responding cells. The study involved few individuals and tested only a limited range of antigens.

TCRbeta repertoires were sequenced from genomic DNA with the immunoSEQ hsTCRB assay version 4 in survey mode. For TCRbeta sequencing, genomic DNA was diluted to roughly 10 ng/uL, and up to 1 ug was used per sample. The study's processing was this. TCRbeta data were analyzed in ImmunoSeq Analyzer 3.0, with diversity computed on productive nucleotide rearrangements. Using the Immunarch R package, the improved Chao index served to estimate lower-bound TCR diversity and the Gini coefficient served to estimate clonality. When different nucleotide rearrangements encoded the same CDR3beta amino acid sequence, each rearrangement was treated as a distinct clonotype. TCRbeta sequences significantly enriched in antigen-responding cells relative to anti-CD3/anti-CD28-activated cells were identified by differential abundance analysis. Using predicted peptide-MHC specificity as the basis, GLIPH2 grouped TCRs into clusters, both for each participant individually and for the merged data sets that combined participants. In TCRdb, the immuneACCESS table is reduced to in-frame sequences with V and J assigned. These tables do not hold every clone; where another copy was compared, an unresolved V gene accounts for under half, and the others remain unexplained. V and J calls and clone size are as listed in that table; D and trimming were resolved from the DNA. Within this sample are 64,000 or so clones, with roughly 75% of them counted one time only. The top ten clonotypes cover 1.5% to 2% of the sample.

This clone has a handful of counts. The target of this receptor is not known. No base qualities exist here, and no much larger clone lies one base off it. Trimming removed 2 bases from V and 4 bases from J, leaving 11 bases between the germline ends. Including the terminal cysteine and phenylalanine, the CDR3 comprises 14 residues. Solely the CDR3 DNA is kept, with 42 bases framed from the first base. The germline V gene gives CDR1 as KGHSH and CDR2 as LQKENI. According to the study, the label for this sample's treatment or condition signals: suppressive antiretroviral therapy. A pool of overlapping HIV-1 Gag 15-mer peptides, at 1 ug per peptide per mL, was used to stimulate the cells. Memory CD4+ T cells that did not respond, being CD40L-negative, CD69-negative and CD45RO-high, were sorted as memory populations depleted of antigen-responding cells. HIV-1-infected adults in whom suppressive ART had been started during chronic infection were enrolled as participants. For at least 4 years, participants had undetectable plasma HIV-1 RNA, below 50 copies/mL. To be included, participants needed a CD4+ T cell count above 400 cells/uL and a positive CMV serology. Before stimulation, PBMCs were isolated using density centrifugation and then depleted of CD8+ T cells. Stimulation of CD8-depleted PBMCs was carried out for approximately 17 hours with anti-CD28/CD49d costimulation, CD40-blocking antibody and enfuvirtide, to prevent new infections. Cell sorting was done on a Beckman Coulter MoFlo Legacy or XDP sorter, and dead cells were excluded with propidium iodide. For samples with more than one million cells, genomic DNA was extracted with the QIAamp DNA Mini Kit, and for all other samples the Quick-DNA Microprep Kit was used.

The sequence links TRBV18 to TRBJ1-2; the D gene is perhaps TRBD1, on 5 matching bases. The sequencing here drew on CD4+ T cells sorted from PBMCs after approximately 20-hour stimulation, taken from a patient who received antiretroviral therapy. The sample's cell subset or site label, decoded: CD40L-CD69- CD45RO-high memory CD4 T cells not responding to Gag peptides. This receptor was obtained from an adult man with HIV who was CMV-seropositive. The DNA sequence reads TGTGCCAGCTCACCAAACGACAGCCTCTATGGCTACACCTTC. This codes for CASSPNDSLYGYTF.